Listed below are T cell receptor beta chains from one sample, sequenced in a study of Graves' ophthalmopathy and Graves' hyperthyroidism. TCRdb itself ran the multiplex PCR reads through MiXCR, one entry per CDR3 protein. The data show over a million distinct CDR3 sequences, 35% to 40% seen once. Material: peripheral blood or thyroid tissue (not recorded which). These TCRs come from an adult man with Graves' hyperthyroidism. CDR3s include the opening cysteine and the closing phenylalanine or tryptophan. The D gene is left open where the match is weak. Clone size is shown for a subset of rows, as once, few, many or a class of expanded clone.

V: TRBV3-1
D: -
size: -
J: TRBJ2-7
DNA: TGTGCCAGCAGCCAAGATGAGATAAACAGGGATTACGGGCAGTACTTC
CDR3: CASSQDEINRDYGQYF

V: TRBV6-6
D: -
size: -
J: TRBJ2-7
DNA: TGTGCCAGCGGTGAGGAGAGCCAGTACTTC
CDR3: CASGEESQYF

V: TRBV6-5
D: -
size: few
J: TRBJ1-1
DNA: TGTGCCAGCAGTCGACCGTCATTGAGTTCAGCTTTCTTT
CDR3: CASSRPSLSSAFF

V: TRBV7-3
D: -
size: few
J: TRBJ2-7
DNA: TGTGCCAGCAGCTTAAGGCATTTGGGCGGGCCCACGGGCGAGCAGTACTTC
CDR3: CASSLRHLGGPTGEQYF

V: TRBV30
D: -
size: -
J: TRBJ2-5
DNA: TGTGCCTGGAGTAATCTGGGGATGGAGACCCAGTACTTC
CDR3: CAWSNLGMETQYF

V: TRBV7-2
D: TRBD2
size: -
J: TRBJ2-5
DNA: TGTGCCAGCAGCTTCCCGGGGGGGCGCCAAGAGGCCCAGTACTTC
CDR3: CASSFPGGRQEAQYF

V: TRBV7-9
D: -
size: -
J: TRBJ1-1
DNA: TGTGCCAGCAGCTTTCAGGATGAGAACACTGAAGCTTTCTTT
CDR3: CASSFQDENTEAFF

V: TRBV20-1
D: -
size: many
J: TRBJ2-2
DNA: TGCAGTGCTAGACCCAGCGCAGCGAACACCGGGGAGCTGTTTTTT
CDR3: CSARPSAANTGELFF

V: TRBV6-5
D: -
size: -
J: TRBJ2-5
DNA: TGTGCCAGCAGCCCCCGGGAAGGGGCGACCCAGTACTTC
CDR3: CASSPREGATQYF

V: TRBV4-2
D: -
size: -
J: TRBJ1-5
DNA: TGTGCCAGCAGCCAAGAGTTCGCAGGGGGCAATCAGCCCCAGCATTTT
CDR3: CASSQEFAGGNQPQHF

V: TRBV2
D: TRBD1
size: many
J: TRBJ1-5
DNA: TGTGCCAGCAGGGAAGGGACAGGGAACAATCAGCCCCAGCATTTT
CDR3: CASREGTGNNQPQHF

V: TRBV29-1
D: TRBD1
size: few
J: TRBJ2-5
DNA: TGCAGCGTATCAACAGGGGGGACCCAGTACTTC
CDR3: CSVSTGGTQYF

V: TRBV7-2
D: -
size: -
J: TRBJ1-4
DNA: TGTGCCAGCAGGAGGGGTTCGGGTGGTGAAAAACTGTTTTTT
CDR3: CASRRGSGGEKLFF

V: TRBV20-1
D: -
size: -
J: TRBJ1-2
DNA: TGCAGTGCTAGGGGTATAGGGGAATTTCTAGTCTATGGCTACACCTTC
CDR3: CSARGIGEFLVYGYTF

V: TRBV11-2
D: -
size: -
J: TRBJ2-5
DNA: TGTGCCTACCGCGGACAGAGCCAAGAGACCCAGTACTTC
CDR3: CAYRGQSQETQYF

V: TRBV7-6
D: -
size: -
J: TRBJ1-1
DNA: TGTGCCAGCAGCTTAGTTGGGGGCGGCCGGACTGAAGCTTTCTTT
CDR3: CASSLVGGGRTEAFF

V: TRBV5-1
D: TRBD2
size: once
J: TRBJ2-3
DNA: TGCGCCAGCAGCTTGGCTAGCGGGAGGGCAGATACGCAGTATTTT
CDR3: CASSLASGRADTQYF

V: TRBV28
D: TRBD2
size: few
J: TRBJ2-7
DNA: TGTGCCAGCACCCCTGGACTAGAGGGCTCCTACGAGCAGTACTTC
CDR3: CASTPGLEGSYEQYF

V: TRBV4-1
D: -
size: many
J: TRBJ1-1
DNA: TGCGCCAGCAATCAGCCGGACAGGAACACTGAAGCTTTCTTT
CDR3: CASNQPDRNTEAFF

V: TRBV18
D: -
size: -
J: TRBJ2-7
DNA: TGTGCCAGCTCACCCGGCAGGGGGGGAGAGCAGTACTTC
CDR3: CASSPGRGGEQYF

V: TRBV10-3
D: -
size: many
J: TRBJ1-1
DNA: TGTGCCATCAGTGAGTCACTGATTGAAGCTTTCTTT
CDR3: CAISESLIEAFF

V: TRBV3-1
D: -
size: few
J: TRBJ1-1
DNA: TGTGCCAGCAGCCAAGAAAGGCAGGCAGGCACTGAAGCTTTCTTT
CDR3: CASSQERQAGTEAFF

V: TRBV7-9
D: -
size: many
J: TRBJ1-2
DNA: TGTGCCAGCACCGCCACGGACGTTGCTAGCGGCTACACCTTC
CDR3: CASTATDVASGYTF

V: TRBV29-1
D: -
size: many
J: TRBJ1-1
DNA: TGCAGCGTTGAAAAGGGGAACGCCGGCCTTGAAGCTTTCTTT
CDR3: CSVEKGNAGLEAFF

V: TRBV7-9
D: -
size: -
J: TRBJ2-5
DNA: TGTGCCAGCAGCTTAGCCCTACGGGTCCAGTACTTC
CDR3: CASSLALRVQYF

V: TRBV24-1
D: -
size: -
J: TRBJ1-1
DNA: TGTGCCACCAGTGATGGGGGCGGGCCGAACACTGAAGCTTTCTTT
CDR3: CATSDGGGPNTEAFF

V: TRBV15
D: -
size: many
J: TRBJ2-5
DNA: TGTGCCACCAGCAGAACTGACGCCAGGGAAGAGACCCAGTACTTC
CDR3: CATSRTDAREETQYF

V: TRBV19
D: TRBD1
size: many
J: TRBJ1-1
DNA: TGTGCCAGTAGTATTACAGGGGATTTGAACACTGAAGCTTTCTTT
CDR3: CASSITGDLNTEAFF

V: TRBV10-3
D: TRBD1
size: -
J: TRBJ2-2
DNA: TGTGCCATCAGTGATGGGACAGGGTCCGGGGAGCTGTTTTTT
CDR3: CAISDGTGSGELFF

V: TRBV9
D: -
size: many
J: TRBJ2-2
DNA: TGTGCCAGCAGCTCCCACCGTGGGGGGCCCACCGGGGAGCTGTTTTTT
CDR3: CASSSHRGGPTGELFF

V: TRBV2
D: TRBD2
size: many
J: TRBJ2-7
DNA: TGTGCCAGCAGTGAACTAGCGGGGGGATTGGGGGAGCAGTACTTC
CDR3: CASSELAGGLGEQYF

V: TRBV29-1
D: -
size: once
J: TRBJ2-1
DNA: TGCAGCGCGTTGGAAGGCGAAGATGAGCAGTTCTTC
CDR3: CSALEGEDEQFF

V: TRBV7-2
D: -
size: few
J: TRBJ1-2
DNA: TGTGCCAGCAGCACTTCTGGGTATGGCTACACCTTC
CDR3: CASSTSGYGYTF

V: TRBV5-5
D: TRBD2
size: few
J: TRBJ2-7
DNA: TGTGCCAGCAGCAAAACAGGCGGGGAGGGGAGGTCCTACGAGCAGTACTTC
CDR3: CASSKTGGEGRSYEQYF

V: TRBV12-3/TRBV12-4
D: -
size: many
J: TRBJ2-7
DNA: TGTGCCAGCAGCTTACGGGACGAGCAGTACTTC
CDR3: CASSLRDEQYF

V: TRBV5-1
D: TRBD1
size: -
J: TRBJ1-1
DNA: TGCGCCAGCAGCCTAAGACAGGGCATGAACACTGAAGCTTTCTTT
CDR3: CASSLRQGMNTEAFF

V: TRBV29-1
D: TRBD1
size: many
J: TRBJ2-7
DNA: TGCAGCGTTGGGACAGGTACCTACGAGCAGTACTTC
CDR3: CSVGTGTYEQYF

V: TRBV6-5
D: -
size: many
J: TRBJ1-5
DNA: TGTGCCAGCAGTTACTCGCGCGGTCAGCCCCAGCATTTT
CDR3: CASSYSRGQPQHF

V: TRBV7-8
D: TRBD1
size: once
J: TRBJ1-2
DNA: TGTGCCAGCAGCCTTACCGACAGGGGCTATGGCTACACCTTC
CDR3: CASSLTDRGYGYTF

V: TRBV7-2
D: -
size: many
J: TRBJ1-2
DNA: TGTGCCAGCAGCTCACAGGGTTTTGGCTACACCTTC
CDR3: CASSSQGFGYTF

V: TRBV2
D: -
size: few
J: TRBJ2-7
DNA: TGTGCCAGCTCACCACGTCCCAGGGGCCACGAGCAGTACTTC
CDR3: CASSPRPRGHEQYF

V: TRBV2
D: TRBD1
size: many
J: TRBJ1-5
DNA: TGTGCCAGCAGTGAGGAGACAGGGGCCATCACGCCCCAGCATTTT
CDR3: CASSEETGAITPQHF

V: TRBV9
D: -
size: -
J: TRBJ1-6
DNA: TGTGCCATCAGTGTCGGACTAGCGGGGTACAATTCACCCCTCCACTTT
CDR3: CAISVGLAGYNSPLHF

V: TRBV6-5
D: -
size: -
J: TRBJ2-7
DNA: TGTGCCAGCAGTTCACTAACTCTCTACGAGCAGTACTTC
CDR3: CASSSLTLYEQYF

V: TRBV4-3
D: -
size: many
J: TRBJ1-1
DNA: TGCGCCAGCAGCCACTTATTGAACACTGAAGCTTTCTTT
CDR3: CASSHLLNTEAFF

V: TRBV10-2
D: TRBD2
size: many
J: TRBJ2-5
DNA: TGCGCCAGCAGTGAGATTCGGGGGGTTCGAGAGACCCAGTACTTC
CDR3: CASSEIRGVRETQYF

V: TRBV6-5
D: -
size: -
J: TRBJ1-1
DNA: TGTGCCAGCAGAATAACCGGGACTACTGAAGCTTTCTTT
CDR3: CASRITGTTEAFF

V: TRBV29-1
D: TRBD2
size: -
J: TRBJ2-7
DNA: TGCAGTGCTAGAGACCCTCTGAGTAGCGGGAGGTCCTCCCACGAGCAGTACTTC
CDR3: CSARDPLSSGRSSHEQYF

V: TRBV20-1
D: TRBD1
size: -
J: TRBJ1-5
DNA: TGCAGTGCATCAGGGGGCGCGGATCAGCCCCAGCATTTT
CDR3: CSASGGADQPQHF

V: TRBV10-3
D: TRBD1
size: few
J: TRBJ1-5
DNA: TGTGCCAGCAGTTACCCACGACAGGGCTTCAATCAGCCCCAGCATTTT
CDR3: CASSYPRQGFNQPQHF

V: TRBV5-1
D: -
size: -
J: TRBJ1-6
DNA: TGCGCCAGCAGCTTCGGGGCAGCTAATTCACCCCTCCACTTT
CDR3: CASSFGAANSPLHF

V: TRBV12-3/TRBV12-4
D: -
size: many
J: TRBJ1-5
DNA: TGTGCCAGCAGTTTTCTTTTTGGGAGAAGTCAGCCCCAGCATTTT
CDR3: CASSFLFGRSQPQHF

V: TRBV20-1
D: -
size: -
J: TRBJ1-2
DNA: TGCAGTGCTAAAAGGCGGGCTTCTAACTATGGCTACGCCTTC
CDR3: CSAKRRASNYGYAF

V: TRBV29-1
D: -
size: -
J: TRBJ1-6
DNA: TGCAGCGTTACCGGGGGGTTCAAAATTAATTCACCCCTCCACTTT
CDR3: CSVTGGFKINSPLHF

V: TRBV2
D: -
size: many
J: TRBJ1-4
DNA: TGTGCCAGCAGTGGGGGGACTAATGAAAAACTGTTTTTT
CDR3: CASSGGTNEKLFF

V: TRBV20-1
D: TRBD1
size: -
J: TRBJ2-7
DNA: TGCAGTGCCAGCCCCGGGACAGGCACCTACGAGCAGTACTTC
CDR3: CSASPGTGTYEQYF

V: TRBV10-3
D: -
size: -
J: TRBJ1-1
DNA: TGTGCCAGCAGTTACTCCCCAGGGAGTATCTTGAGGACTGAAGCTTTCTTT
CDR3: CASSYSPGSILRTEAFF

V: TRBV7-6
D: -
size: -
J: TRBJ2-5
DNA: TGTGCCAGCACCGACACCGGGACCAAAGAGACCCAGTACTTC
CDR3: CASTDTGTKETQYF

V: TRBV3-1
D: -
size: -
J: TRBJ1-6
DNA: TGTGCCAGCAGCCCCGGGACGTCCTATAATTCACCCCTCCACTTT
CDR3: CASSPGTSYNSPLHF

V: TRBV10-2
D: TRBD1
size: -
J: TRBJ1-1
DNA: TGCGCCAGCAGTGACTCCGGGACAGGGGGCACTGAAGCTTTCTTT
CDR3: CASSDSGTGGTEAFF